The 13 T cell receptor beta chains listed next were all sequenced from one sample in a study of molecular identifiers for immune sequencing clone quantification. TCRdb re-called the PCR reads through MiXCR, storing one row per CDR3 protein. Here the sample spans some 590,000 distinct CDR3 sequences, approximately 24% being singletons. Sequencing was done on a sample of naive CD8+ T cells from blood, with Jurkat cell RNA spiked in. Subset reported: FACS-sorted CD8+CD4-CCR7+CD45RA+ naive T cells. Every receptor here comes from a human donor in good health. Some libraries in this study had Jurkat cell RNA spiked in.

This clonotype was seen a few times. This chain connects TRBV29-1 to TRBJ2-1; TRBD1 is a possible D gene (6 bases). V lost 3 bases and J lost 4, with 10 bases in between. The CDR3 length is 13 residues. The germline CDR1 and CDR2 sequences are SQVTM and ANQGSEA. CDR3 sequence: CSVEGTTYNEQFF. CDR3 coding DNA: TGCAGCGTTGAGGGGACAACTTACAATGAGCAGTTCTTC.

There are a few counts of this clonotype. This chain uses TRBV27 with TRBJ2-7; unclear D gene. The CDR3 extends over 14 amino acids. V gave up 5 bases and J gave up 3 bases, with 14 bases separating them. CDR1 MNHEY and CDR2 SMNVEV come from the germline V gene (reference sequence). Here the CDR3 DNA reads TGTGCCAGCAGTCAAACCCCGGGCAGCTACGAGCAGTACTTC. Encoded protein: CASSQTPGSYEQYF.

This clonotype was found a few times. V gene TRBV30 combines with J gene TRBJ1-1, with TRBD1 matching over 8 bases. The V gene's germline CDR1 is GTSNPN and CDR2 SVGIG (reference sequence). V lost 3 bases and J lost 5; bases outside the gene matches: 5. The CDR3 is 13 amino acids. In DNA, the CDR3 is TGTGCCTGGAGACAGGGGGATATAACTGAAGCTTTCTTT. Protein: CAWRQGDITEAFF.

The chain employs TRBV9 and TRBJ2-3; D gene ambiguous. In germline, CDR1 is SGDLS, CDR2 YYNGEE. There are 13 residues in the CDR3. Trimming shortened V by 5 bases and J by 0 bases, and 7 bases separated the two germline ends. CDR3: CASRDGSTDTQYF. CDR3 coding DNA: TGTGCCAGCAGAGACGGGAGCACAGATACGCAGTATTTT.

The chain couples TRBV5-8 to TRBJ2-7; 9 nucleotides align to TRBD1. CDR3 length: 18 amino acids. CDR1 is SGHTS and CDR2 is YDEGEE in the germline V gene. After removal of 3 bases from V and 3 bases from J, the junction contained 16 bases not matched to a gene. CDR3 coding DNA: TGTGCCAGCAGCTCAACTAGTGCGGGGACAGGGTCTTTCTACGAGCAGTACTTC. It translates to CASSSTSAGTGSFYEQYF.

This chain links TRBV2 with TRBJ2-6, with D possibly being TRBD1 or TRBD2 (6 bases each). The V and J ends lost 6 bases and 0 bases respectively, with 21 bases between them. The CDR3 totals 19 residues. Germline values: CDR1 SNHLY, CDR2 FYNNEI. The CDR3 reads CASRFVYGGQSSGANVLTF. The CDR3 DNA follows: TGTGCCAGCAGGTTTGTTTACGGGGGCCAGAGCTCTGGGGCCAACGTCCTGACTTTC. The whole variable domain, filled in from reference TRBV2 and TRBJ2-6, reads EPEVTQTPSHQVTQMGQEVILRCVPISNHLYFYWYRQILGQKVEFLVSFYNNEISEKSEIFDDQFSVERPDGSNFTLKIRSTKLEDSAMYFCASRFVYGGQSSGANVLTFGAGSRLTVL.

This clonotype appeared a few times. One base away lies a much larger clone, so this may be a sequencing read error. The V gene is TRBV7-9, the J gene TRBJ2-7; D unclear. The germline CDR1 and CDR2 sequences are SEHNR and FQNEAQ (reference sequence). This CDR3 region has 13 residues. CDR3 region: CASSSGPRFEQCF. Here the CDR3 DNA reads TGTGCCAGCAGCTCGGGCCCTCGATTCGAGCAGTGCTTC.

This clonotype was observed a few times. The rearrangement links TRBV19 to TRBJ1-2; TRBD1 matches 8 bases. V was clipped by 9 bases and J by 0 bases; unmatched bases: 18. This CDR3 has 18 amino acids. Germline CDR1 and CDR2: LNHDA and SQIVND (reference sequence). The CDR3 coding sequence is TGTGCCAGCTTCAAGGGGACAGGAGCCCCATTGCCTAACTATGGCTACACCTTC. Translation: CASFKGTGAPLPNYGYTF.

This chain connects TRBV12-5 to TRBJ2-2; D uncertain. Germline CDR1 reads LGHNT; CDR2 reads FRNRAP. The V end lost 6 bases, the J end lost 0 bases, and 8 bases lay between the germline ends. The CDR3 is 14 amino acids. CDR3 coding DNA: TGTGCTAGTGGGGCAGGAACGAACACCGGGGAGCTGTTTTTT. As protein: CASGAGTNTGELFF.

The gene calls are TRBV27 and TRBJ1-5; 7 nucleotides agree with TRBD1. CDR3 size: 13 residues. V shed 4 bases, J shed 9 bases, and the junction held 6 bases outside the gene matches. CDR1 is MNHEY, CDR2 SMNVEV, per germline (reference sequence). CDR3 loop: CASSWTGDLPQHF. The CDR3, as DNA: TGTGCCAGCAGTTGGACAGGAGATCTGCCCCAGCATTTT.

This clonotype was picked up many times. The CDR3 DNA reads as TGTGCCTGGGGGGGGCTATCCGCTAGCACAGATACGCAGTATTTT. Amino acids: CAWGGLSASTDTQYF. The chain combines TRBV30 with TRBJ2-3, with D possibly being TRBD1 or TRBD2 (6 bases each). V was trimmed by 5 bases and J by 0 bases, leaving 15 bases between them. The CDR3 loop spans 15 amino acids. Per the germline V gene, CDR1 is GTSNPN and CDR2 is SVGIG (reference sequence).

The chain uses TRBV6-5 and TRBJ2-1; TRBD1 matches 10 bases. CDR1 and CDR2 from the germline V gene are MNHEY and SVGAGI. This CDR3 has 16 residues. V dropped 0 bases and J dropped 8; count of bases not matched to a gene: 7. The CDR3 loop is CASSYSATGGTDEQFF. For the CDR3, the DNA is TGTGCCAGCAGTTACTCGGCGACAGGGGGCACGGATGAGCAGTTCTTC.

Concerning this clonotype: The junction departs from the called germline gene at one end, perhaps through a read error. The DNA of the CDR3 is TGTGCCAGCAGCCAACCGGGACAGGGTTACAATGGGCAGTTCTTC. Its protein product is CASSQPGQGYNGQFF. The chain is built from TRBV7-6 and TRBJ2-1; 9 positions match TRBD1. Germline CDR1 and CDR2: SGHVS and FNYEAQ. The CDR3 covers 15 residues.